The sequence of this T cell receptor (beta chain) was determined in a study of shared clonotypes between healthy human individuals. Study-wide findings and caveats: Estimated richness values were generally larger in naive subsets than in memory subsets.

CDR1 SGDLS and CDR2 YYNGEE come from the germline V gene. This CDR3 has 16 amino acids. V lost 3 bases and J 1 base, leaving 16 bases between the germline ends. With respect to this clone: What it binds is unknown.

Across several immunoSEQ plates, the genomic DNA of each subset was split evenly. Some 30,000 T cell genomes, or around 180 ng DNA, went into the sorted-subset replicate PCRs. The protocol was immunoSEQ multiplex PCR, while the TCRdb copy is restricted to in-frame clones and leaves out a portion. Of 850,000 to 1,100,000 clones in the sample, roughly 77% were seen once. The material sequenced was memory CD4+ T cells from PBMCs. Subset of the sample: CD45RA-negative fraction. The chain couples TRBV9 to TRBJ2-5; perhaps TRBD2 as D (5 bases). This TCR derives from a young man in good health. Some clones in this sample may be carry-over from other donors' samples. The CDR3 nucleotides read TGTGCCAGCAGCGCTACCAGCCGGGGTCCCCAAGAGACCCAGTACTTC. It encodes CASSATSRGPQETQYF.